This T cell receptor beta chain was obtained from a study of CD8 T cells in Susac syndrome. Overall study findings and caveats: The study's TCR sequencing and HLA analysis covered a relatively small number of individuals, and the study acknowledged this.

Per germline, CDR1 MNHEY and CDR2 SVGAGI. V was clipped by 1 base and J by 0 bases, with 4 bases between them. The CDR3 contains 14 residues. The study sequenced TCR beta in blood CD8+ and CD4+ T cells. Random hexamers were used to reverse transcribe an amount of roughly 0.45 to 1 ug RNA. Coverage of TCR beta CDR3 amplification by immunoSEQ multiplex PCR extended to 54 Vbeta and 13 Jbeta. In TCRdb, the immunoSEQ multiplex PCR reads were re-called with MiXCR into one record per CDR3 protein. This sample yields some 300,000 distinct CDR3 sequences, of which 85% are seen a single time; roughly 0.22% belongs to the top ten. As for this clonotype: Its specificity is unknown.

The sequenced material came from CD8+ T cells from PBMCs. This TCR derives from a human donor with multiple sclerosis. This chain joins TRBV6-5 and TRBJ1-3, with D hard to call. The CDR3 region has the DNA TGTGCCAGCAGTTACTTGATCTCTGGAAACACCATATATTTT. Translation gives CASSYLISGNTIYF.